This record looks at one TCR beta chain sequence and its context. Time point of the sample: cycle 4 day 1 (C4D1), after 6 weeks of nivolumab. Autologous stem cell transplantation was followed by relapse in every patient, and brentuximab vedotin exposure varied. This sample is drawn from a study of PD-1 blockade in classical Hodgkin lymphoma. Clones were sequenced by immunoSEQ multiplex PCR, and TCRdb holds only the in-frame ones, with some missing. The sample includes some 30,000 clones, about four fifths of them seen just once. The specimen comprised peripheral blood mononuclear cells (PBMCs), sampled before the fourth cycle of nivolumab. This TCR derives from a human donor with classical Hodgkin lymphoma.

The CDR3 sequence: CASRGPRGDTQYF. CDR3 DNA: TGTGCCAGCAGGGGGCCCCGGGGAGATACGCAGTATTTT. This chain links TRBV7-2 with TRBJ2-3; D possibly uses TRBD1 or TRBD2 (5 bases each). CDR3 size: 13 residues. Trimming cost V 6 bases and J 5 bases, with 12 bases left between them. CDR1 SGHTA and CDR2 FQGNSA come from the germline V gene. Drawing the rest from reference TRBV7-2 and TRBJ2-3, the complete variable domain is GAGVSQSPSNKVTEKGKDVELRCDPISGHTALYWYRQSLGQGLEFLIYFQGNSAPDKSGLPSDRFSAERTGGSVSTLTIQRTQQEDSAVYLCASRGPRGDTQYFGPGTRLTVL.